The 5 T cell receptor beta chains in this list originate from one sample, sequenced in a study of beta chain features in type 1 diabetes. cDNA synthesis used the whole RNA isolate, giving expressed TCRB sequences. The data were produced by immunoSEQ multiplex PCR, yet TCRdb's version contains in-frame clones alone and is incomplete. The repertoire consists of 240,000 or so clones, with 25% to 30% occurring once and the leading ten covering more than 3%. Sequenced sample: central memory CD4+ T cells from blood. Receptors were obtained from a man aged 25-45 years in good health.

This clone was counted only a few times. This chain joins TRBV4-3 and TRBJ2-5; 8 bases match TRBD1. Germline CDR1 LGHNA, CDR2 YSLEER. This CDR3 is 16 amino acids long. J was trimmed by 3 bases and V by 1 base; bases with no gene match: 7. CDR3 sequence: CASSQGQGKGEETQYF. In DNA form, the CDR3 reads TGCGCCAGCAGCCAAGGACAGGGGAAAGGTGAAGAGACCCAGTACTTC.

Only a few counts were recorded for this clone. This sequence joins TRBV27 and TRBJ2-7; 7 nucleotides agree with TRBD2. The junction had 9 bases not matched to a gene; V was cut back by 8 bases and J by 5 bases. The CDR3 consists of 13 residues. Germline CDR1 reads MNHEY; CDR2 reads SMNVEV (reference sequence). The CDR3 bases are TGTGCCAGCCCATGGCGGGAGCCCCACGAGCAGTACTTC. Translated, it gives CASPWREPHEQYF.

This clone was counted ten times or more. The chain has TRBV28 and TRBJ2-7; D is undetermined. This CDR3 is 14 amino acids long. Trimming shortened V by 10 bases and J by 4 bases, and 20 bases separated the two germline ends. Germline-derived CDR1 and CDR2 are MDHEN and SYDVKM. CDR3 nucleotides: TGTGCCACCACTTTGGGGTCCCTGGGTTACGAGCAGTACTTC. It encodes CATTLGSLGYEQYF.

This clone appeared a few times. This chain connects TRBV2 to TRBJ2-5, with D hard to call. Trimming removed 6 bases at V and 7 bases at J, with 12 bases between. In germline, CDR1 is SNHLY, CDR2 FYNNEI. The CDR3 has 12 residues. The CDR3 region has the DNA TGTGCCAGCAGCGCCGATAAAGGGACCCAGTACTTC. Its translation is CASSADKGTQYF. The full variable domain, with the rest looked up from reference TRBV2 and TRBJ2-5, is EPEVTQTPSHQVTQMGQEVILRCVPISNHLYFYWYRQILGQKVEFLVSFYNNEISEKSEIFDDQFSVERPDGSNFTLKIRSTKLEDSAMYFCASSADKGTQYFGPGTRLLVL.

This chain connects TRBV9 to TRBJ2-1; 8 positions match TRBD1. Germline V gene sequence: CDR1 SGDLS, CDR2 YYNGEE. This CDR3 comprises 14 residues. After removal of 3 bases from V and 4 bases from J, the junction contained 3 bases not matched to a gene. The CDR3: CASSGNRGYNEQFF. Here the CDR3 DNA reads TGTGCCAGCAGCGGGAACAGGGGGTACAATGAGCAGTTCTTC.